This entry describes one T cell receptor (beta chain). The sample belongs to a study of cytomegalovirus exposure and HLA in healthy donors. About the research overall: Early release data held about 85 million unique TCRs from HLA-typed donors.

The length of the CDR3 is 15 residues. Germline assignment: CDR1 SGHRS and CDR2 YFSETQ. The V segment lost 4 bases and the J segment 4 bases; nucleotides outside the gene matches: 8. The PCR had 60 Vbeta and 13 Jbeta primers. The table came from immunoSEQ multiplex PCR; TCRdb's copy has only in-frame clones and leaves some out. The repertoire holds roughly 150,000 clones, with 75% to 85% as singletons. The source material was PBMCs. The chain joins TRBV5-1 to TRBJ1-1; 9 bases align to TRBD1. The sequence was obtained from a woman between 18 and 29 years old in good health and CMV-seronegative. The CDR3 sequence is CASSTNRGLGTEAFF. As DNA, the CDR3 is TGCGCCAGCAGCACTAACAGGGGGCTGGGCACTGAAGCTTTCTTT.